These T cell receptor beta chains were read from a single sample in a study of T cells after yellow fever vaccination. TCRdb reprocessed the 5' RACE reads with MiXCR, giving one entry per CDR3 protein. The sample includes 300,000 to 400,000 distinct CDR3 sequences, around 8.1% of them seen just once. This specimen was PBMCs, taken 45 days after the first yellow fever vaccination. The source is a man in his late teens or twenties who received the YFV17D yellow fever vaccine. Each CDR3 is given with its conserved first and last residue. The D gene is left open where the match is weak. Size values are once, few and many counts, or a class for expanded clones, and some rows have none.

J gene | V gene | clone size | D gene | CDR3 DNA | CDR3 protein
TRBJ1-5 | TRBV4-3 | many | - | TGCGCCAGCAGCCAAGATGGCCAGGGGAGGCAGCCCCAGCATTTT | CASSQDGQGRQPQHF
TRBJ1-3 | TRBV5-1 | few | - | TGCGCACCCCACGGAAACACCATATATTTT | CAPHGNTIYF
TRBJ1-1 | TRBV11-2 | - | - | TGTGCCAGCAGCAGGACTGCTACTGAAGCTTTCTTT | CASSRTATEAFF
TRBJ2-1 | TRBV4-1 | - | - | TGCGCCAGCAGCCAAGTACTATTCTATGAGCAGTTCTTC | CASSQVLFYEQFF
TRBJ2-5 | TRBV11-2 | many | - | TGTGCCAGCAGCTTAATCCCCCCCGAGACGGACCGACAAGAGACCCAGTACTTC | CASSLIPPETDRQETQYF
TRBJ2-1 | TRBV7-9 | - | - | TGTGCCAGCACCAGTTACAATGAGCAGTTCTTC | CASTSYNEQFF
TRBJ2-3 | TRBV20-1 | few | - | TGCAGTGCTAGGCTACTAGATTCGGTAGATACGCAGTATTTT | CSARLLDSVDTQYF
TRBJ2-5 | TRBV7-2 | few | - | TGTGCCAGCAGACGAGCAGGGTACCAAGAGACCCAGTACTTC | CASRRAGYQETQYF
TRBJ1-2 | TRBV20-1 | - | TRBD1 | TGCAGTGCTAGAGGCCGGGACAGGTCTTCTAACTATGGCTACACCTTC | CSARGRDRSSNYGYTF
TRBJ2-1 | TRBV6-2/TRBV6-3 | few | - | TGTGCCAGCAGTTACTCCCCAAGCAATGAGCAGTTCTTC | CASSYSPSNEQFF
TRBJ1-1 | TRBV6-2/TRBV6-3 | - | - | TGTGCCAGCAATCATTGGGGCAGGTCGATTGCCACTGAAGCTTTCTTT | CASNHWGRSIATEAFF
TRBJ2-7 | TRBV7-6 | - | TRBD1 | TGTGCCAGCAGCTTAGCAGGACAGGGGCCCTACGAGCAGTACTTC | CASSLAGQGPYEQYF
TRBJ2-1 | TRBV7-3 | few | - | TGTGCCAGCAGCTTCGGGGAAGCCTACAATGAGCAGTTCTTC | CASSFGEAYNEQFF
TRBJ2-5 | TRBV11-2 | - | - | TGTGCCAGCAGCTTAGATATTGCCCAGGGGGGACATCTCAAAGAGACCCAGTACTTC | CASSLDIAQGGHLKETQYF
TRBJ2-1 | TRBV10-3 | few | TRBD2 | TGTGCCATCAGGGGGACTAGCCACAATGAGCAGTTCTTC | CAIRGTSHNEQFF
TRBJ2-2 | TRBV6-1 | few | - | TGTGCCAGCAGACCTCACGACGGCACCGGGGAGCTGTTTTTT | CASRPHDGTGELFF
TRBJ1-4 | TRBV27 | - | TRBD1 | TGTGCCACCCGGACAGGGGCTAGAAATAAAAAACTGTTTTTT | CATRTGARNKKLFF
TRBJ1-1 | TRBV5-1 | few | - | TGCGCCAGCAGCTTTGGGGGCGCGTACACTGAAGCTTTCTTT | CASSFGGAYTEAFF
TRBJ2-3 | TRBV7-7 | - | - | TGTGCTAGCAGCCCAGCTACAGGGAGCACAGATACGCAGTATTTT | CASSPATGSTDTQYF
TRBJ2-7 | TRBV6-2/TRBV6-3 | few | TRBD1 | TGTGCCAGCAGTTATCGACAGGGGTTCTACGAGCAGTACTTC | CASSYRQGFYEQYF
TRBJ2-1 | TRBV25-1 | - | TRBD1 | TGTGCCACCCCGAGACGGGACAGGGAGTTCTTC | CATPRRDREFF
TRBJ1-3 | TRBV5-1 | many | - | TGCGCCAGCAGCCCCGACGGTGGAAACACCATATATTTT | CASSPDGGNTIYF
TRBJ2-7 | TRBV5-4 | - | TRBD1 | TGTGCCAGCAGCCCCTTACCGGGACAGCTCTACGAGCAGTACTTC | CASSPLPGQLYEQYF
TRBJ1-5 | TRBV18 | - | - | TGTGCCAGCTCACCGACCAGTGACAATCAGCCCCAGCATTTT | CASSPTSDNQPQHF
TRBJ1-5 | TRBV7-2 | few | TRBD1 | TGTGCCAGCGGACAGGATCAGCCCCAGCATTTT | CASGQDQPQHF
TRBJ2-5 | TRBV24-1 | few | TRBD2 | TGTGCCACCAGTCGGGGGGGAGTTCGGGAGACCCAGTACTTC | CATSRGGVRETQYF
TRBJ2-1 | TRBV5-4 | few | - | TGTGCCAGCAGCTTGTCAGGACTGGGATACAATGAGCAGTTCTTC | CASSLSGLGYNEQFF
TRBJ1-2 | TRBV12-3/TRBV12-4 | few | - | TGTGCCAGCAGTGCGGCAGTGACGAACTATGGCTACACCTTC | CASSAAVTNYGYTF
TRBJ1-1 | TRBV5-1 | many | - | TGCGCCAGCACCTTGTCGGCCGGGGGCACTGAAGCTTTCTTT | CASTLSAGGTEAFF
TRBJ2-7 | TRBV7-8 | many | TRBD1 | TGTGCCAGCAGCTTACAAACAGGGGATCAACACGAGCAGTACTTC | CASSLQTGDQHEQYF
TRBJ1-6 | TRBV4-2 | - | - | TGTGCCAGCGCCCCAGAGGGCAGGGATAATTCACCCCTCCACTTT | CASAPEGRDNSPLHF
TRBJ2-1 | TRBV3-1 | - | - | TGTGCCAGCAGCCAAGACCCGCTTCCCTCCTACAATGAGCAGTTCTTC | CASSQDPLPSYNEQFF
TRBJ2-7 | TRBV5-1 | few | - | TGCGCCAGCAGCCGGTCGGGCGAGCAGTACTTC | CASSRSGEQYF
TRBJ2-5 | TRBV4-1 | - | - | TGCGCCAGCAGCCGGGAGGGGGGCCAGGAGACCCAGTACTTC | CASSREGGQETQYF
TRBJ2-1 | TRBV4-1 | few | - | TGCGCCAGCAGCCAAGATTTGAAGAATGAGCAGTTCTTC | CASSQDLKNEQFF
TRBJ2-3 | TRBV7-2 | - | - | TGTGCCAGCAGCTCAATAGGGCAGGGGGATACGCAGTATTTT | CASSSIGQGDTQYF
TRBJ1-1 | TRBV5-1 | few | TRBD1 | TGCGCCAGCAGCTTCCAGGGGGCGCCGAGCACTGAAGCTTTCTTT | CASSFQGAPSTEAFF
TRBJ2-2 | TRBV4-3 | - | TRBD1 | TGCGCCAGCAGCCAAGAAAACCGGGACAGGGGCTACACCGGGGAGCTGTTTTTT | CASSQENRDRGYTGELFF
TRBJ1-2 | TRBV14 | many | - | TGTGCCAGCAGCCCCCACGTAGGAGCTAACTATGGCTACACCTTC | CASSPHVGANYGYTF
TRBJ2-3 | TRBV2 | few | - | TGTGCCACCTCGGTAGGAGGCACAGATACGCAGTATTTT | CATSVGGTDTQYF
TRBJ2-3 | TRBV27 | few | TRBD2 | TGTGCCAGCAGTATGGGAGGGCCCCGCACAGATACGCAGTATTTT | CASSMGGPRTDTQYF
TRBJ1-1 | TRBV6-5 | - | - | TGTGCCAGCAGTTACGGGGCGGGAGTGGGCACTGAAGCTTTCTTT | CASSYGAGVGTEAFF
TRBJ2-2 | TRBV20-1 | - | TRBD2 | TGCAGTGCTAGGGGGACTAGCGGGGGACCTCGAACGAACACCGGGGAGCTGTTTTTT | CSARGTSGGPRTNTGELFF
TRBJ1-2 | TRBV5-1 | few | - | TGCGCCAGCAGCTTTGAATGGGGCGACGGCTACACCTTC | CASSFEWGDGYTF
TRBJ2-5 | TRBV2 | - | TRBD2 | TGTGCCAGCTCGGGACTACTCCAAGAGACCCAGTACTTC | CASSGLLQETQYF
TRBJ2-1 | TRBV5-4 | - | TRBD1 | TGTGCCAGCAGCTCCTCCCAGGGACAGGGTTACAATGAGCAGTTCTTC | CASSSSQGQGYNEQFF
TRBJ2-3 | TRBV12-3/TRBV12-4 | - | - | TGTGCCAGCGAAAGAGGCAGGGCTGCGTTGGAAGATACGCAGTATTTT | CASERGRAALEDTQYF
TRBJ1-1 | TRBV19 | - | - | TGTGCCAGTAGTATAGGTGCAGTGAACACTGAAGCTTTCTTT | CASSIGAVNTEAFF
TRBJ1-1 | TRBV20-1 | - | - | TGCAGTGCTAGAGATTTGGCGGGGCCGAACACTGAAGCTTTCTTT | CSARDLAGPNTEAFF
TRBJ2-1 | TRBV28 | - | - | TGTGCCAGCAGTTCCGGGGCAGGTTGGGTTGAGCAGTTCTTC | CASSSGAGWVEQFF
TRBJ2-2 | TRBV4-1 | many | TRBD1 | TGCGCCAGCAGCCAGCCTCCAGGGGGTCCGAACACCGGGGAGCTGTTTTTT | CASSQPPGGPNTGELFF
TRBJ2-4 | TRBV13 | - | TRBD2 | TGTGCCAGCAGCTTAGGGCTAGCGGGCGCCAAAAACATTCAGTACTTC | CASSLGLAGAKNIQYF
TRBJ2-3 | TRBV2 | - | - | TGTGCCAGCCAGGGCCTCAGCACAGATACGCAGTATTTT | CASQGLSTDTQYF